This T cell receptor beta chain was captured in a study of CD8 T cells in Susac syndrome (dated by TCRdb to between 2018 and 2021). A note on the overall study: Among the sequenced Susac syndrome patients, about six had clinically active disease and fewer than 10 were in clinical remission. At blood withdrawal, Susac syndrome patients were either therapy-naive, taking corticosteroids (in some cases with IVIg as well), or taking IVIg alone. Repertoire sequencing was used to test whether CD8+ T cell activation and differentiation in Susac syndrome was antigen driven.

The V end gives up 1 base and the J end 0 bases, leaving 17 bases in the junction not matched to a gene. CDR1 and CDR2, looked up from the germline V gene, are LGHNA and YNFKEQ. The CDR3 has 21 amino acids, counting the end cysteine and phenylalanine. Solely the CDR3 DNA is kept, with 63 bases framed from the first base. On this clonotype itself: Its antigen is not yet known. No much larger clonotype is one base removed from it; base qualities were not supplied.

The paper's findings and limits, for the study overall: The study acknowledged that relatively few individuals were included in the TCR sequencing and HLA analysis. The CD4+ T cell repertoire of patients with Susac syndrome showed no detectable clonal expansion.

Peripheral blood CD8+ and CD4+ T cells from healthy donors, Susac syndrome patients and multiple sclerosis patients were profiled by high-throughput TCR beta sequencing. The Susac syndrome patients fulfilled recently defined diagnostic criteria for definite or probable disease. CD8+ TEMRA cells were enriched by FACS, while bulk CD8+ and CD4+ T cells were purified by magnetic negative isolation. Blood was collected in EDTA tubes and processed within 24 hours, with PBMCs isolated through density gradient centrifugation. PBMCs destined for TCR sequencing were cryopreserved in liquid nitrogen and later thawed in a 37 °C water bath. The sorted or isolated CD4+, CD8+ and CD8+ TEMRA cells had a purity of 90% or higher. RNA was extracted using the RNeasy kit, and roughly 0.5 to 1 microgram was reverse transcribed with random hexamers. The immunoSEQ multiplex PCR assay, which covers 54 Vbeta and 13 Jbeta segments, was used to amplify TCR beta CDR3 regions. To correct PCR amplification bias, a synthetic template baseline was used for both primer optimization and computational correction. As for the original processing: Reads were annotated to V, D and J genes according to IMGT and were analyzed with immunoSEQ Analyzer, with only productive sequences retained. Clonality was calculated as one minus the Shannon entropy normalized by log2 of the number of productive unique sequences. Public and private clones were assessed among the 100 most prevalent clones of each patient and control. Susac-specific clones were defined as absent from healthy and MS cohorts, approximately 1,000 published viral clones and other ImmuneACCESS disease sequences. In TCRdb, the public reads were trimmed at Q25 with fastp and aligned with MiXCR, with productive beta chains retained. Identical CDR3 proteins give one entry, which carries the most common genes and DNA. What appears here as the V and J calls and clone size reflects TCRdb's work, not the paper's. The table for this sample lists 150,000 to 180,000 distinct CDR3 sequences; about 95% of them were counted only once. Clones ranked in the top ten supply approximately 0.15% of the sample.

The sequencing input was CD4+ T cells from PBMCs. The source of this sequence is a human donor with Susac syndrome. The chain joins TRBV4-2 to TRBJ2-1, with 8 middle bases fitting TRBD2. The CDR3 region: CASSQGLIGAGAKSSYNEQFF. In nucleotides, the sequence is TGTGCCAGCAGCCAAGGGTTGATAGGAGCGGGGGCCAAAAGCTCCTACAATGAGCAGTTCTTC.